Listed below are T cell receptor beta chains from one sample, sequenced in a study of blood T cell repertoires in COVID-19. Only in-frame clones appear in the TCRdb table, and some are missing; sequencing was by immunoSEQ multiplex PCR. In the table there are more than 110,000 clones, approximately 85% of which are singletons. Input material: peripheral blood. The receptor set was obtained from an elderly woman with acute or convalescent COVID-19. Each CDR3 is given with its conserved first and last residue. A D gene is named only where the DNA matches it firmly. Size values are once, few and many counts, or a class for expanded clones, and some rows have none.

d_gene: -
abundance: -
v_gene: TRBV10-3
j_gene: TRBJ1-1
CDR3nt: TGTGCCATCAGTGAGTCGAAGGGGATTGAAGCTTTCTTT
CDR3aa: CAISESKGIEAFF

d_gene: -
abundance: -
v_gene: TRBV29-1
j_gene: TRBJ1-1
CDR3nt: TGCAGCGTTTGGCTCCTGAACACTGAAGCTTTCTTT
CDR3aa: CSVWLLNTEAFF

d_gene: TRBD1
abundance: -
v_gene: TRBV30
j_gene: TRBJ1-4
CDR3nt: TGTGCCTGGAGTCCGGGACAGGGAAGTGAAAAACTGTTTTTT
CDR3aa: CAWSPGQGSEKLFF

d_gene: TRBD1
abundance: -
v_gene: TRBV9
j_gene: TRBJ2-7
CDR3nt: TGTGCCAGCACCAGGACAGGGGGAGACTACGAGCAGTACTTC
CDR3aa: CASTRTGGDYEQYF

d_gene: TRBD2
abundance: -
v_gene: TRBV7-2
j_gene: TRBJ2-7
CDR3nt: TGTGCCAGCAGCTTAGTGGGTTCTAGCGGGAATCTGATCTACGAGCAGTACTTC
CDR3aa: CASSLVGSSGNLIYEQYF

d_gene: TRBD1
abundance: -
v_gene: TRBV30
j_gene: TRBJ1-1
CDR3nt: TGTGCCTGGAGTCGGACAGGGGCCGTCACTGAAGCTTTCTTT
CDR3aa: CAWSRTGAVTEAFF

d_gene: TRBD1
abundance: -
v_gene: TRBV10-3
j_gene: TRBJ2-2
CDR3nt: TGTGCCATCAGTAGGCAGGGGGCCACCGGGGAGCTGTTTTTT
CDR3aa: CAISRQGATGELFF

d_gene: TRBD2
abundance: -
v_gene: TRBV7-8
j_gene: TRBJ2-1
CDR3nt: TGTGCCAGCAGCTTTCCCTCAAGCGGGAGTTCCTACAATGAGCAGTTCTTC
CDR3aa: CASSFPSSGSSYNEQFF

d_gene: TRBD1
abundance: once
v_gene: TRBV28
j_gene: TRBJ1-1
CDR3nt: TGTGCCAGCAGGCGGACAGGGGTTGGGGGCGTGTCGAACACTGAAGCTTTCTTT
CDR3aa: CASRRTGVGGVSNTEAFF

d_gene: TRBD1
abundance: -
v_gene: TRBV6-5
j_gene: TRBJ1-1
CDR3nt: TGTGCCAGCAGGCTACAACAGGGGTTTGAAGCTTTCTTT
CDR3aa: CASRLQQGFEAFF

d_gene: -
abundance: -
v_gene: TRBV6-2/TRBV6-3
j_gene: TRBJ2-1
CDR3nt: TGTGCCAGCAGTTATTCGGTATTTAGCTCCTACAATGAGCAGTTCTTC
CDR3aa: CASSYSVFSSYNEQFF

d_gene: TRBD1
abundance: -
v_gene: TRBV7-2
j_gene: TRBJ2-1
CDR3nt: TGTGCCAGCAGCTTCCGGGACAGGGGGCGGGAGCAGTTCTTC
CDR3aa: CASSFRDRGREQFF

d_gene: TRBD1
abundance: -
v_gene: TRBV30
j_gene: TRBJ1-1
CDR3nt: TGTGCCTGGAGTACAGGGGTGGGTGAAGCTTTCTTT
CDR3aa: CAWSTGVGEAFF

d_gene: TRBD1
abundance: -
v_gene: TRBV28
j_gene: TRBJ1-5
CDR3nt: TGTGCCAGCAGCCCTAAGAAAACCGGGACAGGAGCAACACAACAGCCCCAGCATTTT
CDR3aa: CASSPKKTGTGATQQPQHF

d_gene: -
abundance: -
v_gene: TRBV19
j_gene: TRBJ1-2
CDR3nt: TGTGCCAGTAGTATCTCGGCCGGAGGAGGCTATGGCTACACCTTC
CDR3aa: CASSISAGGGYGYTF

d_gene: TRBD1
abundance: once
v_gene: TRBV6-5
j_gene: TRBJ1-5
CDR3nt: TGTGCCAGCAACCAGGGACAGGGGTTTCAGCCCCAGCATTTT
CDR3aa: CASNQGQGFQPQHF

d_gene: TRBD1
abundance: few
v_gene: TRBV4-1
j_gene: TRBJ1-4
CDR3nt: TGCGCCAGCAGCCCTGGGGACAGGGTTATTGAAAAACTGTTTTTT
CDR3aa: CASSPGDRVIEKLFF

d_gene: -
abundance: -
v_gene: TRBV7-2
j_gene: TRBJ2-1
CDR3nt: TGTGCCAGCAGCTCACCGGGAGCTCACAATGAGCAGTTCTTC
CDR3aa: CASSSPGAHNEQFF

d_gene: TRBD1
abundance: -
v_gene: TRBV2
j_gene: TRBJ1-5
CDR3nt: TGTGCCAGCAGGGTCGGGACAGGTAGCAATCAGCCCCAGCATTTT
CDR3aa: CASRVGTGSNQPQHF

d_gene: TRBD1
abundance: -
v_gene: TRBV5-1
j_gene: TRBJ1-2
CDR3nt: TGCGCCAGCAGGCAACAGGGGGCTGACTATGGCTACACCTTC
CDR3aa: CASRQQGADYGYTF

d_gene: -
abundance: -
v_gene: TRBV11-3
j_gene: TRBJ2-2
CDR3nt: TGTGCCAGCAGCCCGTTCGGAGGACGGGACTCCACCGGGGAGCTGTTTTTT
CDR3aa: CASSPFGGRDSTGELFF

d_gene: -
abundance: once
v_gene: TRBV6-5
j_gene: TRBJ2-7
CDR3nt: TGTGCCAGCATTAAGAGCTACGAGCAGTACTTC
CDR3aa: CASIKSYEQYF

d_gene: TRBD2
abundance: -
v_gene: TRBV12-5
j_gene: TRBJ2-3
CDR3nt: TGTGCTAGTGGTTTATCCATAGCGGGGGGGCCAGATACGCAGTATTTT
CDR3aa: CASGLSIAGGPDTQYF

d_gene: -
abundance: -
v_gene: TRBV30
j_gene: TRBJ2-5
CDR3nt: TGTGCCTGGAGTGCGACAGCAAGGGAGACCCAGTACTTC
CDR3aa: CAWSATARETQYF

d_gene: -
abundance: -
v_gene: TRBV27
j_gene: TRBJ1-2
CDR3nt: TGTGCCAGCAGCCTGACCGATCCGAGGCGACATGGCTACACCTTC
CDR3aa: CASSLTDPRRHGYTF

d_gene: -
abundance: -
v_gene: TRBV4-1
j_gene: TRBJ2-7
CDR3nt: TGCGCCAGCAGCCAAGTGATCAAGGGGGCCTACGAGCAGTACTTC
CDR3aa: CASSQVIKGAYEQYF

d_gene: -
abundance: few
v_gene: TRBV2
j_gene: TRBJ1-1
CDR3nt: TGTGCCAGCCTTAGGGGATTGAGCGAGAACACTGAAGCTTTCTTT
CDR3aa: CASLRGLSENTEAFF

d_gene: -
abundance: -
v_gene: TRBV7-9
j_gene: TRBJ1-1
CDR3nt: TGTGCCAGCAGCCCTTACGGGACTGAAGCTTTCTTT
CDR3aa: CASSPYGTEAFF

d_gene: -
abundance: -
v_gene: TRBV6-5
j_gene: TRBJ1-1
CDR3nt: TGTGCCAGCATACAGAACACTGAAGCTTTCTTT
CDR3aa: CASIQNTEAFF

d_gene: TRBD1
abundance: -
v_gene: TRBV6-5
j_gene: TRBJ1-3
CDR3nt: TGTGCCAGCAGTTACTCAGGCGGGACAGGGGGAAACACCATATATTTT
CDR3aa: CASSYSGGTGGNTIYF

d_gene: -
abundance: -
v_gene: TRBV15
j_gene: TRBJ2-1
CDR3nt: TGTGCCACCAGCAGCAAAACAGGGTACTCCTACAATGAGCAGTTCTTC
CDR3aa: CATSSKTGYSYNEQFF

d_gene: -
abundance: -
v_gene: TRBV6-5
j_gene: TRBJ2-5
CDR3nt: TGTGCCAGCAGGGGCTGGGACTACCAAGAGACCCAGTACTTC
CDR3aa: CASRGWDYQETQYF

d_gene: -
abundance: once
v_gene: TRBV27
j_gene: TRBJ1-3
CDR3nt: TGTGCCAGCAGTTGGGGAGTCCCTGGAAACACCATATATTTT
CDR3aa: CASSWGVPGNTIYF

d_gene: -
abundance: -
v_gene: TRBV2
j_gene: TRBJ2-6
CDR3nt: TGTGCCAGCCGGCGGGACCACTCTGGGGCCAACGTCCTGACTTTC
CDR3aa: CASRRDHSGANVLTF

d_gene: -
abundance: -
v_gene: TRBV27
j_gene: TRBJ2-7
CDR3nt: TGTGCCAGCAGTTGGTCACAGGGTAGCTCCTACGAGCAGTACTTC
CDR3aa: CASSWSQGSSYEQYF

d_gene: -
abundance: -
v_gene: TRBV3-1/TRBV3-2
j_gene: TRBJ1-6
CDR3nt: TGTGCCAGCAGCCAGGCTGACAGATATAATTCACCCCTCCACTTT
CDR3aa: CASSQADRYNSPLHF

d_gene: -
abundance: -
v_gene: TRBV4-2
j_gene: TRBJ1-5
CDR3nt: TGTGCCAGCAGCCAAGATCCGCAGGGGATTCAGCCCCAGCATTTT
CDR3aa: CASSQDPQGIQPQHF